This TCR beta chain was recorded in a study of blood T cell repertoires in COVID-19. Germline CDR1 is MDHEN and CDR2 is SYDVKM. Germline trimming cut 3 bases from V and 2 bases from J; bases unmatched to any gene: 4. This CDR3 is 14 amino acids long. This clone came up many times. Sequencing was performed with immunoSEQ multiplex PCR; in TCRdb, only in-frame clones are kept and a portion is missing. Here the sample spans 150,000 or so clones, roughly 85% being singletons. The TCR was taken from a middle-aged man who had recovered from COVID-19. Material: PBMCs or T cells enriched from blood (not recorded which). The chain has TRBV28 and TRBJ2-7, with TRBD1 matching 7 bases. This CDR3 is CASSFTQGAYEQYF. Written as DNA, the CDR3 is TGTGCCAGCAGTTTCACCCAGGGGGCCTACGAGCAGTACTTC.